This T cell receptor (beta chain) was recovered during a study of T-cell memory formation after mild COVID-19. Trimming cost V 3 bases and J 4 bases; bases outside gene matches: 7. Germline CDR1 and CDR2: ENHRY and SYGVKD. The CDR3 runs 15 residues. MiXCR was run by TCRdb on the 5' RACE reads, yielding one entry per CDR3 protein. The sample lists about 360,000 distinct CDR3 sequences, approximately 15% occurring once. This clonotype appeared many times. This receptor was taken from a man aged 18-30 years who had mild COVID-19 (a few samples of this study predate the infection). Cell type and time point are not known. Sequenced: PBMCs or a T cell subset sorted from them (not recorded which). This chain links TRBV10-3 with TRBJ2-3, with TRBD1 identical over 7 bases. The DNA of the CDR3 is TGTGCCATCAGTGATCAACAGGGGAGCCCAGATACGCAGTATTTT. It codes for CAISDQQGSPDTQYF.